These 19 T cell receptor beta chains came from one sample sequenced in a study of shared clonotypes between healthy human individuals (TCRdb year 2020). Library creation used the immunoSEQ multiplex PCR assay. TCRdb carries this immuneACCESS record with in-frame sequences only. Its versions omit some clonotypes, under half of them owing to an unresolved V gene in the studies checked, with the rest unexplained. The sample records 700,000 or so clones, about 78% of which are singletons. Roughly 1.8% of the sample rests with the top ten. The sequencing input was memory CD4+ T cells sorted from blood. The cell subset or site label corresponds to: CD45RA-negative fraction. The receptor set was obtained from a woman aged 30 to 39 in good health.

This clone was counted a few times. This chain links TRBV7-6 with TRBJ1-1, with 9 bases aligning to TRBD1. The ends lost 7 bases at V and 5 bases at J; junction bases unmatched: 11. Germline-derived CDR1 and CDR2 are SGHVS and FNYEAQ. CDR3 size: 15 residues. CDR3 coding DNA: TGTGCCAGCACCCAGCAACAGGGGGCGAGGACTGAAGCTTTCTTT. Protein sequence: CASTQQQGARTEAFF.

The rearrangement joins TRBV1 to TRBJ2-5; the DNA was not used to check the table's D call, TRBD2. The tail of the sequence fits TRBJ2-7 better, so the J call may be wrong. TRBV1 is an annotated pseudogene. This CDR3 comprises 16 residues. The CDR3 spells CTSSPIRLLSSYEQYF. CDR3 DNA: TGCACCAGCAGCCCCATCCGGTTGCTTAGCTCCTACGAGCAGTACTTC.

The CDR3 spells CASSLRDREISNQPQHF. CDR3 coding DNA: TGTGCCAGCAGCTTGCGGGACAGGGAAATTAGCAATCAGCCCCAGCATTTT. The chain links TRBV7-8 to TRBJ1-5; 9 bases align to TRBD1. CDR1 and CDR2 (germline): SGHVS, FQNEAQ. CDR3 size: 17 residues. V lost 3 bases, J lost 0 bases, and 6 bases stayed unmatched.

This clone has just a few counts. This chain connects TRBV18 to TRBJ1-2, with TRBD1 as a possible D gene (6 bases). The germline V gene has CDR1 KGHSH and CDR2 LQKENI. V lost 2 bases, J lost 0 bases, and 7 bases lay in between. There are 14 residues in the CDR3. The CDR3: CASSPGTTNYGYTF. The DNA for the CDR3 is TGTGCCAGCTCACCAGGGACAACTAACTATGGCTACACCTTC.

As regards this clone: Different DNA sequences within this sample yield the same CDR3. The chain combines TRBV5-1 with TRBJ2-1; the D gene is possibly TRBD2 (6 bases). This CDR3 is 15 amino acids long. The ends were cut back, 1 base at V and 4 bases at J, with 12 bases in the middle. The germline CDR1 and CDR2 sequences are SGHRS and YFSETQ. The CDR3 spells CASSLSSGAYNEQFF. CDR3 sequence (DNA): TGCGCCAGCAGCTTGTCTTCGGGAGCTTACAATGAGCAGTTCTTC.

There are many counts of this clone. V usage is TRBV27 and J usage is TRBJ2-6; D perhaps matches TRBD1 (6 bases). Germline lookup yields CDR1 MNHEY and CDR2 SMNVEV (reference sequence). V gave up 7 bases and J gave up 0 bases, with 22 bases separating them. CDR3 size: 19 residues. This CDR3 is CASTTKWWDTSSGANVLTF. CDR3 bases: TGTGCCAGCACCACCAAGTGGTGGGACACCAGCTCTGGGGCCAACGTCCTGACTTTC. Full variable domain (rest looked up from reference TRBV27 and TRBJ2-6): EAQVTQNPRYLITVTGKKLTVTCSQNMNHEYMSWYRQDPGLGLRQIYYSMNVEVTDKGDVPEGYKVSRKEKRNFPLILESPSPNQTSLYFCASTTKWWDTSSGANVLTFGAGSRLTVL.

This clone was picked up one time. The genes are TRBV2 and TRBJ2-7, with D possibly matching TRBD1 (5 bases). V lost 8 bases and J 2 bases, leaving 16 bases between the germline ends. Germline lookup yields CDR1 SNHLY and CDR2 FYNNEI. The CDR3 consists of 14 residues. The CDR3 DNA is TGTGCCAGCGCGAGTGGCAGGGTGGCCTACGAGCAGTACTTC. This sequence encodes CASASGRVAYEQYF.

This chain joins TRBV28 and TRBJ1-1, with D perhaps matching TRBD1 (5 bases). The CDR3 totals 13 residues. From germline, CDR1 is MDHEN and CDR2 SYDVKM. The V end lost 3 bases, the J end lost 4 bases, and 9 bases lay between the germline ends. The CDR3 nucleotides are TGTGCCAGCAGTTTGACAGTGGCCACTGAAGCTTTCTTT. It specifies CASSLTVATEAFF.

The chain uses TRBV5-1 and TRBJ2-5, with D maybe TRBD2 (5 bases). Germline lookup yields CDR1 SGHRS and CDR2 YFSETQ. Trimming shortened V by 3 bases and J by 2 bases, and 17 bases separated the two germline ends. The CDR3 has 16 amino acids. The CDR3 spells CASSSFREGIQETQYF. The DNA for the CDR3 is TGCGCCAGCAGCTCTTTTCGGGAAGGGATTCAAGAGACCCAGTACTTC. The full variable domain, rest sourced from reference TRBV5-1 and TRBJ2-5, is KAGVTQTPRYLIKTRGQQVTLSCSPISGHRSVSWYQQTPGQGLQFLFEYFSETQRNKGNFPGRFSGRQFSNSRSEMNVSTLELGDSALYLCASSSFREGIQETQYFGPGTRLLVL.

Of note for this clone: Other DNA sequences in this sample translate to the same CDR3. The chain carries TRBV10-1 and TRBJ1-1, with D hard to call. V dropped 2 bases and J dropped 3 bases, with 7 bases sitting between them. The CDR3 is made up of 13 amino acids. Germline assignment: CDR1 WNHNN and CDR2 SYGVQD (reference sequence). The CDR3 sequence is CASSESGDTEAFF. CDR3 DNA sequence: TGCGCCAGCAGTGAGAGTGGGGACACTGAAGCTTTCTTT.

The chain combines TRBV11-2 with TRBJ2-5; 9 nucleotides agree with TRBD1. Germline V gives CDR1 SGHAT, CDR2 FQNNGV. V was clipped by 5 bases and J by 6 bases; unmatched bases: 13. The length of the CDR3 is 16 residues. The CDR3 loop reads CASSPGSRDRAKTQYF. Here the CDR3 DNA reads TGTGCCAGCAGCCCGGGGTCCCGGGACAGGGCCAAGACCCAGTACTTC.

Written as DNA, the CDR3 is TGTGCCAGTAGTATAGATGGTGGGACGGGGGGACACATTCAGTACTTC. Protein: CASSIDGGTGGHIQYF. The genes are TRBV19 and TRBJ2-4; TRBD2 matches 7 bases. This CDR3 region has 16 residues. Losses at the gene ends were 0 bases for V and 8 bases for J; bases not matched to a gene: 10. CDR1 and CDR2 (germline): LNHDA, SQIVND (reference sequence).

The rearrangement uses TRBV19 and TRBJ2-3; 12 positions agree with TRBD2. Germline CDR1 and CDR2: LNHDA and SQIVND (reference sequence). The J segment lost 0 bases and the V segment lost 8 bases, leaving 3 bases of the junction unmatched. CDR3 length equals 15 residues. The CDR3 protein is CASGTSGSSTDTQYF. The CDR3 DNA sequence: TGTGCCAGTGGGACTAGCGGGTCTAGCACAGATACGCAGTATTTT.

The chain carries TRBV27 and TRBJ1-2, with D unclear. CDR1 is MNHEY and CDR2 is SMNVEV in the germline V gene (reference sequence). With 6 bases removed from V and 2 bases from J, the gap between germline ends came to 10 bases. This CDR3 is built from 13 residues. CDR3 region: CASSQGRNYGYTF. DNA for the CDR3: TGTGCCAGCAGCCAAGGTCGGAACTATGGCTACACCTTC.

This chain links TRBV19 with TRBJ2-1; TRBD2 aligns across 8 bases. This CDR3 comprises 20 residues. Germline trimming cut 3 bases from V and 4 bases from J; bases unmatched to any gene: 20. Germline values: CDR1 LNHDA, CDR2 SQIVND (reference sequence). The CDR3 reads CASSMDAGNRGSGSYNEQFF. The CDR3 DNA reads as TGTGCCAGTAGTATGGATGCCGGGAACCGGGGGAGCGGGAGTTACAATGAGCAGTTCTTC.

The V call is TRBV18, the J call TRBJ2-7; possibly TRBD2 for D (6 bases). V was clipped by 6 bases and J by 4 bases, with 13 bases between them. Germline V gene sequence: CDR1 KGHSH, CDR2 LQKENI. The CDR3 has 13 residues. CDR3 loop: CASSGTGTYEQYF. The CDR3 coding sequence is TGTGCCAGCTCCGGGACTGGGACTTACGAGCAGTACTTC.

The chain uses TRBV19 and TRBJ1-5; maybe TRBD1 (5 bases). With 4 bases removed from V and 5 bases from J, the gap between germline ends came to 15 bases. This CDR3 has 15 residues. CDR1 and CDR2 (germline): LNHDA, SQIVND (reference sequence). Written as DNA, the CDR3 is TGTGCCAGTAGTACCGGGACGGTAGGATATCAGCCCCAGCATTTT. Its translation: CASSTGTVGYQPQHF.

The chain uses TRBV7-9 and TRBJ2-7; 10 bases map to TRBD1. Germline CDR1 and CDR2: SEHNR and FQNEAQ (reference sequence). V dropped 8 bases and J dropped 6; count of bases not matched to a gene: 7. This CDR3 contains 13 residues. The CDR3 region is CASGPGQGREQYF. The CDR3 DNA is TGTGCCAGCGGACCGGGACAGGGGCGCGAGCAGTACTTC.

V usage is TRBV21-1 and J usage is TRBJ1-4; TRBD1 is the table's D call, not checked against the DNA. TRBV21-1 is noted as a pseudogene. CDR3 length: 17 amino acids. In DNA form, the CDR3 reads TGTGCCAGCGATGAACGCCGGGACACCCGCAGGGAGGAAAAACTGTTTTTT. Amino acids: CASDERRDTRREEKLFF.